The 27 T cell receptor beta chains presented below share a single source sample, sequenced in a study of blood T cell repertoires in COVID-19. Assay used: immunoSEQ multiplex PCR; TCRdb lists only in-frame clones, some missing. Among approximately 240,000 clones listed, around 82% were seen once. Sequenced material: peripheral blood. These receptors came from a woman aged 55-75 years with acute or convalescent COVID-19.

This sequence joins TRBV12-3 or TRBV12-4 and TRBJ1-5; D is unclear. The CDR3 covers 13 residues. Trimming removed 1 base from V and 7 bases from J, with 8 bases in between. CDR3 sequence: CASSLGTGQPQHF. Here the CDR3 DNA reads TGTGCCAGCAGTTTAGGCACGGGGCAGCCCCAGCATTTT.

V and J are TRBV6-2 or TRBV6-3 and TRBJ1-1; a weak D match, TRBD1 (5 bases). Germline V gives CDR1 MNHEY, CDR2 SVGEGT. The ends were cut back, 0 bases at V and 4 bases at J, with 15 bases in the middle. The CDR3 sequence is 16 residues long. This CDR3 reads CASSYSIGSGSTEAFF. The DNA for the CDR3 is TGTGCCAGCAGTTACTCGATAGGGTCAGGGTCCACTGAAGCTTTCTTT.

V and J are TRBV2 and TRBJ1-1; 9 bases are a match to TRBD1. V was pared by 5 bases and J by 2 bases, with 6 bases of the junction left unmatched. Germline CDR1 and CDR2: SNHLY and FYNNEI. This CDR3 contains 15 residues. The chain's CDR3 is CASSRDRVKNTEAFF. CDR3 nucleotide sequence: TGTGCCAGCAGTCGGGACAGGGTCAAAAACACTGAAGCTTTCTTT.

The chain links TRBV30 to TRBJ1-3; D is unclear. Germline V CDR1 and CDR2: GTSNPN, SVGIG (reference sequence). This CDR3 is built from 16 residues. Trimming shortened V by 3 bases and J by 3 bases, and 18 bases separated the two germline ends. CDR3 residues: CAWSAGPNAIGNTIYF. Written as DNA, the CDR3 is TGTGCCTGGAGCGCAGGCCCAAATGCTATTGGAAACACCATATATTTT.

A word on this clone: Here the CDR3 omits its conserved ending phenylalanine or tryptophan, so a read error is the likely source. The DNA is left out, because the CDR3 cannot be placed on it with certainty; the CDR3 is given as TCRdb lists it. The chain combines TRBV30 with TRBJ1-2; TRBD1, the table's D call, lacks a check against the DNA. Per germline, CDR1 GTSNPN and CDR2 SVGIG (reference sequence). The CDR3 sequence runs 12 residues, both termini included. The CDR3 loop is CAWSVQGQVPMP.

The DNA for the CDR3 is TGTGCCACCAGTGATCAGGGGAGCAATCAGCCCCAGCATTTT. Its protein product is CATSDQGSNQPQHF. This rearrangement joins TRBV24-1 to TRBJ1-5, with a weak D call TRBD1 (6 bases). Trimming pared 3 bases from V and 1 base from J, leaving 6 bases between. The CDR3 totals 14 residues. The germline V gene has CDR1 KGHDR and CDR2 SFDVKD.

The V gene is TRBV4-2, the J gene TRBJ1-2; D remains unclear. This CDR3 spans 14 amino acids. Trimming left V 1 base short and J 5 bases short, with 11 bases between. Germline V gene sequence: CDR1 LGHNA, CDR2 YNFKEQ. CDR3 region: CASSQGNEGYGYTF. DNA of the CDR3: TGTGCCAGCAGCCAAGGGAATGAGGGTTATGGCTACACCTTC.

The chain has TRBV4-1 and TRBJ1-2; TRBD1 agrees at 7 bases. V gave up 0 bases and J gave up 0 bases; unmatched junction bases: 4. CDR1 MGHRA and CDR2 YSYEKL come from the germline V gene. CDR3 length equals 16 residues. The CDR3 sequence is CASSQDRDSSNYGYTF. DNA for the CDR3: TGCGCCAGCAGCCAAGACAGGGACAGCTCTAACTATGGCTACACCTTC.

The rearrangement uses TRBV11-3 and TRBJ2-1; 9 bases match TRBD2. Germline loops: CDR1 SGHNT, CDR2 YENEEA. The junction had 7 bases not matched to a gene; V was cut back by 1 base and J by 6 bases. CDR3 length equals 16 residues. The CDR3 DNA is TGTGCCAGCAGCTTAGGTGGAGCGGGGGGCCTCAATGAGCAGTTCTTC. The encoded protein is CASSLGGAGGLNEQFF. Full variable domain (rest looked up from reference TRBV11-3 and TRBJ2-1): EAGVVQSPRYKIIEKKQPVAFWCNPISGHNTLYWYLQNLGQGPELLIRYENEEAVDDSQLPKDRFSAERLKGVDSTLKIQPAELGDSAVYLCASSLGGAGGLNEQFFGPGTRLTVL.

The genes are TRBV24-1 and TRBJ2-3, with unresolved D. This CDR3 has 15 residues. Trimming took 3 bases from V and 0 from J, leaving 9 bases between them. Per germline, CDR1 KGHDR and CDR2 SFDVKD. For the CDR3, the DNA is TGTGCCACCAGTGATACCGCCACTAGCACAGATACGCAGTATTTT. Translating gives CATSDTATSTDTQYF.

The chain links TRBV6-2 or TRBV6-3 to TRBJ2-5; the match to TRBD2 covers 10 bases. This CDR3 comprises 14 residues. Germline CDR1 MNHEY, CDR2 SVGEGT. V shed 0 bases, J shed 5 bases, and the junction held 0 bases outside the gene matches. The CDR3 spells CASSYSLAGETQYF. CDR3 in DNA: TGTGCCAGCAGTTACTCACTAGCGGGGGAGACCCAGTACTTC.

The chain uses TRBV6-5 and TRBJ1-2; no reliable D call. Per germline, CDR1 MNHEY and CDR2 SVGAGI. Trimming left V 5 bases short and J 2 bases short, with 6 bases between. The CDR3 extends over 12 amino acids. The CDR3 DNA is TGTGCCAGCAGTCCAGGCAACTATGGCTACACCTTC. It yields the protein CASSPGNYGYTF.

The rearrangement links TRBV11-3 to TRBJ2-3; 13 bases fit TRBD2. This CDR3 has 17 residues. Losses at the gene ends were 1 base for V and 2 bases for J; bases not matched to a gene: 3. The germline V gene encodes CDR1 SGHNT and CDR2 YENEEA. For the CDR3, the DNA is TGTGCCAGCAGCTTAGGTACTAGCGGGGGGGCCACAGATACGCAGTATTTT. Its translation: CASSLGTSGGATDTQYF. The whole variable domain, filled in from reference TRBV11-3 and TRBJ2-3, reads EAGVVQSPRYKIIEKKQPVAFWCNPISGHNTLYWYLQNLGQGPELLIRYENEEAVDDSQLPKDRFSAERLKGVDSTLKIQPAELGDSAVYLCASSLGTSGGATDTQYFGPGTRLTVL.

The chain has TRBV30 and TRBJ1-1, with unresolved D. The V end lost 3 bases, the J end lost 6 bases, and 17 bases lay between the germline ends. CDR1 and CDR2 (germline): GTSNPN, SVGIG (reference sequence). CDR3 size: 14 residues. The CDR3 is CAWRPPGRMAEAFF. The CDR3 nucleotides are TGTGCCTGGAGACCCCCGGGAAGAATGGCTGAAGCTTTCTTT.

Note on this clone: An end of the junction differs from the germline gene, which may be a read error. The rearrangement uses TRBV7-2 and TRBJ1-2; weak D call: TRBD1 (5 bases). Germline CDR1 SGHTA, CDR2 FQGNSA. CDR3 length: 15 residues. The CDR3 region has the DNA TGTGCCAGCAGCGTAGCCCAGGGTGTGGGGTATGGCTACACCTTC. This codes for CASSVAQGVGYGYTF.

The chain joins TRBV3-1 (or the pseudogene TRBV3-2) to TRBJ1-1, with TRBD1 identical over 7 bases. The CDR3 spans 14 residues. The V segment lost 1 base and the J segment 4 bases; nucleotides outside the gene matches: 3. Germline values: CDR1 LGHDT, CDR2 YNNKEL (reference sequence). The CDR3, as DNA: TGTGCCAGCAGCCAAGTTTCAGGGGGCACTGAAGCTTTCTTT. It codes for CASSQVSGGTEAFF.

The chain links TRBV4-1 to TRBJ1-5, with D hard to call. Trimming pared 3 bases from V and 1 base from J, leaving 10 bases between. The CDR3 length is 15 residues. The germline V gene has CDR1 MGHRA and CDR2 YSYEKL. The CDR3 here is CASSQLEGSNQPQHF. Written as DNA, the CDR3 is TGCGCCAGCAGCCAGTTGGAGGGAAGCAATCAGCCCCAGCATTTT.

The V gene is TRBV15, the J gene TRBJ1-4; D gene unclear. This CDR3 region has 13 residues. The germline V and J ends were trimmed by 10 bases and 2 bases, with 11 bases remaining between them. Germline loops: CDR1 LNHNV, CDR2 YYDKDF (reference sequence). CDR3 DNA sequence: TGTGCCATCTCAGGCGTGACTAATGAAAAACTGTTTTTT. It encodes CAISGVTNEKLFF. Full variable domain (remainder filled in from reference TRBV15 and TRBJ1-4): DAMVIQNPRYQVTQFGKPVTLSCSQTLNHNVMYWYQQKSSQAPKLLFHYYDKDFNNEADTPDNFQSRRPNTSFCFLDIRSPGLGDTAMYLCAISGVTNEKLFFGSGTQLSVL.

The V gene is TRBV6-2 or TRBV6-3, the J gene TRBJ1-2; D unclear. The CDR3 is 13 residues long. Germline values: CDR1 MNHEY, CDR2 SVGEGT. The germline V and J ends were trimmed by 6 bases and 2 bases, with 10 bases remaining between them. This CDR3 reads CASSLNGNYGYTF. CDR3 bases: TGTGCCAGCAGCCTCAACGGGAACTATGGCTACACCTTC.

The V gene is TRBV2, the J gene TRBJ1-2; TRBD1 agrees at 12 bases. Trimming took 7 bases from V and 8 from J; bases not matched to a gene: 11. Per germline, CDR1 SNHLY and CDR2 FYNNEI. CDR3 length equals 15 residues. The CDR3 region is CASNLAGQGAGGYTF. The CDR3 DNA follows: TGTGCCAGCAACCTGGCGGGACAGGGGGCGGGGGGCTACACCTTC.

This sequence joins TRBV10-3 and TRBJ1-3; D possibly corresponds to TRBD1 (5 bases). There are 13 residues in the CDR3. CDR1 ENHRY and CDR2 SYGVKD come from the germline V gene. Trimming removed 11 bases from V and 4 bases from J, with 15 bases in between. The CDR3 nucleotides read TGTGCCTCCAGAAGGGGAAGCGGAAACACCATATATTTT. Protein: CASRRGSGNTIYF.

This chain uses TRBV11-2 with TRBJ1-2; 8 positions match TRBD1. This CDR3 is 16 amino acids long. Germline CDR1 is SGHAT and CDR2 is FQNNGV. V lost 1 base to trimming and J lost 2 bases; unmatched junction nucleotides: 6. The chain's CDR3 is CASSLVHGQGNYGYTF. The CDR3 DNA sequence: TGTGCCAGCAGCTTAGTTCATGGACAGGGAAACTATGGCTACACCTTC.

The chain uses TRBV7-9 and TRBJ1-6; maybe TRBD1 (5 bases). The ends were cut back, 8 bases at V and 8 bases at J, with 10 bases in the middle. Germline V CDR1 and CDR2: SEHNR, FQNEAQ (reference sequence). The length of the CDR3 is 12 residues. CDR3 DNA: TGTGCCAGCCGTGGGGCTGATTCACCCCTCCACTTT. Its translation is CASRGADSPLHF.

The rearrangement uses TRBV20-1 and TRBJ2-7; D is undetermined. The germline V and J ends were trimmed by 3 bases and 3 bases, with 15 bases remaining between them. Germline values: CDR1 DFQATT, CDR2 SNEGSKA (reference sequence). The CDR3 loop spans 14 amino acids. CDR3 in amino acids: CSASDLPDNYEQYF. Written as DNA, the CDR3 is TGCAGTGCTAGTGACTTGCCCGACAACTACGAGCAGTACTTC.

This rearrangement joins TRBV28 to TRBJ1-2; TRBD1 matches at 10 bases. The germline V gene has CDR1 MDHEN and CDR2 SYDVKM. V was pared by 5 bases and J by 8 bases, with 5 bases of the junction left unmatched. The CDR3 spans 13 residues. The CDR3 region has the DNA TGTGCCAGCAGTGGGACAGGGGTAGGCGGCTACACCTTC. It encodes CASSGTGVGGYTF.

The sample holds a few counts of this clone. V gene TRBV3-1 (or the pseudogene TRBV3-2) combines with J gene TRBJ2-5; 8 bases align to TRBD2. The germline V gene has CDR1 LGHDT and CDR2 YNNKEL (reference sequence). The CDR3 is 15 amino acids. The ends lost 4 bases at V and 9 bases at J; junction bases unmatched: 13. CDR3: CASSPTGTGGNSQYF. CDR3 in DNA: TGTGCCAGCAGCCCAACCGGGACGGGGGGGAATTCCCAGTACTTC.

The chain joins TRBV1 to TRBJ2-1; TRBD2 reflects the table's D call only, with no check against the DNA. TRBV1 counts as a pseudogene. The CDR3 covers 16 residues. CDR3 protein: CTSSHVVSGGVHEQFF. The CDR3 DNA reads TGCACCAGCAGCCATGTCGTTAGCGGGGGGGTCCATGAGCAGTTCTTC.